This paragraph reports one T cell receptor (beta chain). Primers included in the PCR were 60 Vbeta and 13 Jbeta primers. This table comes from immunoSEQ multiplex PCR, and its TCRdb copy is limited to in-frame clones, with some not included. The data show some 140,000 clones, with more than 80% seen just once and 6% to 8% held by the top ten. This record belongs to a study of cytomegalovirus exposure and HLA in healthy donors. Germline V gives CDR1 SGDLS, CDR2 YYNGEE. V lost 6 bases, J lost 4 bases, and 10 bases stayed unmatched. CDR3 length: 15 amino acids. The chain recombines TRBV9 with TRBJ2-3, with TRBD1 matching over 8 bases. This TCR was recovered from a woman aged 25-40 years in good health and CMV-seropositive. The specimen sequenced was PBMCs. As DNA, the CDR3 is TGTGCCAGCAAGGGTTCAGACAGGGGCCCAGATACGCAGTATTTT. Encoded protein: CASKGSDRGPDTQYF.